This T cell receptor beta chain is from a study of blood T cell repertoires in COVID-19. Overall study: Samples of COVID-19 (acute and convalescent) were obtained from the United States, Italy and Spain. The analysed material was cDNA or gDNA that came from T cells, B-cell-depleted T cells, or PBMCs.

From germline, CDR1 is ENHRY and CDR2 SYGVKD. V gave up 7 bases and J gave up 10 bases, with 11 bases separating them. The CDR3 extends over 12 amino acids. Original processing methods: Amplifying reference gene primers gave estimates of nucleated cell counts. Profiling relied on immunoSEQ multiplex PCR, and the TCRdb table lists in-frame clones only, not all of them. V and J calls and clone size are copied from that table; D and trimming were computed from the DNA. The table records about 210,000 clones, around 81% of them present only once. The rearrangement links TRBV10-3 to TRBJ1-6; no definite D call. This TCR derives from a woman aged 65 to 85 with acute or convalescent COVID-19. What was sequenced was peripheral blood. The CDR3 reads CAITRGGSPLHF. As DNA, the CDR3 is TGTGCCATCACCCGGGGAGGGTCACCCCTCCACTTT.